Shown below are 23 T cell receptor beta chains from a single sample sequenced in a study of blood T cell repertoires in COVID-19. Sequencing was performed with immunoSEQ multiplex PCR; in TCRdb, only in-frame clones are kept and a portion is missing. The sample includes about 190,000 clones, more than 65% seen only once; the top ten take roughly a sixth. Sequencing used PBMCs or T cells enriched from blood (not recorded which). The receptors originated from a woman in her forties or fifties with acute COVID-19.

This sequence joins TRBV4-1 and TRBJ1-5, with 8 nucleotides matching TRBD1. The CDR3 is 18 amino acids. Germline CDR1 and CDR2: MGHRA and YSYEKL. Trimming cost V 1 base and J 4 bases; bases outside gene matches: 12. This CDR3 is CASSQGVTGQVRNQPQHF. Written as DNA, the CDR3 is TGCGCCAGCAGCCAAGGGGTGACGGGACAGGTCCGTAATCAGCCCCAGCATTTT.

The chain has TRBV5-1 and TRBJ2-5, with 7 bases aligning to TRBD1. Germline lookup yields CDR1 SGHRS and CDR2 YFSETQ. The CDR3 is 15 amino acids. V dropped 3 bases and J dropped 2; count of bases not matched to a gene: 7. CDR3 in amino acids: CASSSGTAVQETQYF. DNA of the CDR3: TGCGCCAGCAGCTCCGGGACAGCTGTTCAAGAGACCCAGTACTTC.

This clone was counted only a few times. This chain links TRBV28 with TRBJ1-1; the D is unclear. CDR1 and CDR2 from the germline V gene are MDHEN and SYDVKM. CDR3 size: 15 residues. V lost 6 bases, J lost 2 bases, and 16 bases lay in between. CDR3 sequence: CASSKTQRRNTEAFF. The CDR3 nucleotides read TGTGCCAGCAGCAAAACACAGAGACGCAACACTGAAGCTTTCTTT.

The chain employs TRBV5-4 and TRBJ1-2; D is unclear. The CDR3 runs to 14 residues. The germline V and J ends were trimmed by 1 base and 4 bases, with 11 bases remaining between them. Germline CDR1 is SGHNT and CDR2 is YYREEE (reference sequence). In DNA form, the CDR3 reads TGTGCCAGCAGCTTGTATGAGGGCGTCTATGGCTACACCTTC. It specifies CASSLYEGVYGYTF.

This clone was counted ten times or more. The chain combines TRBV4-2 with TRBJ2-2; maybe TRBD2 (5 bases). The CDR3 covers 16 residues. Germline V CDR1 and CDR2: LGHNA, YNFKEQ. Trimming took 4 bases from V and 3 from J, leaving 15 bases between them. The CDR3 loop is CASSPIRSGYTGELFF. As DNA, the CDR3 is TGTGCCAGCAGCCCCATAAGGTCGGGATACACCGGGGAGCTGTTTTTT.

The J gene is TRBJ2-4, the V gene TRBV3-1 (or the pseudogene TRBV3-2), with D possibly matching TRBD1 (5 bases). Germline CDR1 is LGHDT and CDR2 is YNNKEL (reference sequence). This CDR3 has 15 amino acids. Trimming cost V 0 bases and J 7 bases, with 13 bases left between them. The CDR3 bases are TGTGCCAGCAGCCAAGATGGCCAGGGCAGGAACATTCAGTACTTC. Translated, it gives CASSQDGQGRNIQYF.

The gene calls are TRBV5-6 and TRBJ1-1; D is perhaps TRBD1 (5 bases). This CDR3 is built from 15 residues. From germline, CDR1 is SGHDT and CDR2 YYEEEE. V dropped 1 base and J dropped 3 bases, with 13 bases sitting between them. CDR3 nucleotide sequence: TGTGCCAGCAGCTTGTATCAGGGTAGGTACACTGAAGCTTTCTTT. Its protein product is CASSLYQGRYTEAFF.

This clone was observed at least ten times. The rearrangement links TRBV19 to TRBJ1-3, with D possibly being TRBD1 (6 bases). The germline V gene encodes CDR1 LNHDA and CDR2 SQIVND (reference sequence). V lost 5 bases, J lost 0 bases, and 11 bases lay in between. This CDR3 contains 15 residues. The CDR3 region is CASSPSDSSGNTIYF. CDR3 nucleotide sequence: TGTGCCAGTAGTCCATCGGACAGCTCTGGAAACACCATATATTTT.

A remark on this clone: The same CDR3 also results from other DNA sequences found in this sample. The chain employs TRBV11-3 and TRBJ2-5, with 7 bases matching TRBD1. Per the germline V gene, CDR1 is SGHNT and CDR2 is YENEEA. This CDR3 is 13 amino acids long. After removal of 9 bases from V and 5 bases from J, the junction contained 9 bases not matched to a gene. CDR3 protein: CASSRQGGETQYF. CDR3 sequence (DNA): TGTGCCAGTAGCCGACAGGGTGGTGAGACCCAGTACTTC.

This sequence joins TRBV6-5 and TRBJ2-5, with 11 bases that match TRBD2. The CDR3 is 15 residues long. The V and J ends lost 2 bases and 2 bases, in that order; junction bases with no gene match: 1. Germline-derived CDR1 and CDR2 are MNHEY and SVGAGI. CDR3 amino acids: CASSYASGGQETQYF. DNA for the CDR3: TGTGCCAGCAGTTACGCTAGCGGGGGGCAAGAGACCCAGTACTTC.

This chain uses TRBV7-2 with TRBJ1-4, with D possibly matching TRBD1 (5 bases). In germline, CDR1 is SGHTA, CDR2 FQGNSA. There are 14 residues in the CDR3. Trimming cost V 0 bases and J 4 bases, with 6 bases left between them. CDR3 loop: CASSLAGVNEKLFF. The DNA for the CDR3 is TGTGCCAGCAGCTTAGCAGGGGTTAATGAAAAACTGTTTTTT.

The chain recombines TRBV6-2 or TRBV6-3 with TRBJ2-5, with TRBD2 identical over 14 bases. Germline CDR1 is MNHEY and CDR2 is SVGEGT. Germline trimming cut 2 bases from V and 4 bases from J; bases unmatched to any gene: 9. The CDR3 loop spans 18 amino acids. CDR3 DNA: TGTGCCAGCAGTTACCCCGGGACTAGCGGGGGTCGGGGAGAGACCCAGTACTTC. Protein sequence: CASSYPGTSGGRGETQYF.

As concerns this clone: This same CDR3 is encoded by further DNA sequences in the sample. This sequence joins TRBV3-1 (or the pseudogene TRBV3-2) and TRBJ2-6; D is possibly TRBD2 (6 bases). Trimming removed 1 base from V and 2 bases from J, with 6 bases in between. The CDR3 runs to 15 residues. Germline V gene sequence: CDR1 LGHDT, CDR2 YNNKEL (reference sequence). The CDR3 spells CASSQGRAGANVLTF. The CDR3, as DNA: TGTGCCAGCAGCCAAGGGAGGGCTGGGGCCAACGTCCTGACTTTC.

V and J are TRBV7-2 and TRBJ2-3; the D is unclear. CDR1 and CDR2 from the germline V gene are SGHTA and FQGNSA. This CDR3 has 13 residues. V gave up 4 bases and J gave up 4 bases, with 9 bases separating them. The CDR3 nucleotides are TGTGCCAGCAGCTCTAGAGTGGCAGATACGCAGTATTTT. It yields the protein CASSSRVADTQYF.

This clone was counted once. V gene TRBV28 combines with J gene TRBJ2-7, with a possible D match to TRBD2 (5 bases). Trimming removed 5 bases from V and 3 bases from J, with 14 bases in between. The CDR3 totals 14 residues. Germline V CDR1 and CDR2: MDHEN, SYDVKM. The CDR3 DNA reads TGTGCCAGCAGTACACCGGACGGACTCTACGAGCAGTACGTC. Translating gives CASSTPDGLYEQYV.

This chain links TRBV27 with TRBJ1-6; 7 positions agree with TRBD1. CDR1 MNHEY and CDR2 SMNVEV come from the germline V gene (reference sequence). The V and J ends lost 8 bases and 7 bases, in that order; junction bases with no gene match: 8. The CDR3 loop spans 14 amino acids. CDR3 sequence reads: CASGRGQLNSPLHF. CDR3 nucleotide sequence: TGTGCCAGCGGAAGGGGGCAGTTAAATTCACCCCTCCACTTT.

The J gene is TRBJ2-5, the V gene TRBV9; D remains ambiguous. Germline V CDR1 and CDR2: SGDLS, YYNGEE. The CDR3 loop spans 13 amino acids. Deletions cut 2 bases from V and 1 base from J, with 6 bases between. The CDR3 DNA reads as TGTGCCAGCAGCGTTTGGAGCCAAGAGACCCAGTACTTC. Amino acid sequence: CASSVWSQETQYF.

This chain links TRBV18 with TRBJ2-5; the match to TRBD2 covers 7 bases. The germline gives CDR1 KGHSH, CDR2 LQKENI. V dropped 1 base and J dropped 5; count of bases not matched to a gene: 4. The CDR3 is made up of 14 amino acids. CDR3 residues: CASSPRGAGETQYF. The CDR3 DNA follows: TGTGCCAGCTCACCACGCGGAGCGGGGGAGACCCAGTACTTC.

The chain carries TRBV29-1 and TRBJ1-2; D uncertain. The CDR3 length is 14 residues. CDR1 is SQVTM, CDR2 ANQGSEA, per germline. The V end was cut by 0 bases, the J end by 7 bases, with 15 bases between. CDR3 sequence (DNA): TGCAGCGTTGAAGATCACCGACGGGTGGCTGGCTACACCTTC. Encoded protein: CSVEDHRRVAGYTF. The full variable domain, in which reference TRBV29-1 and TRBJ1-2 provide the parts outside the CDR3, is SAVISQKPSRDICQRGTSLTIQCQVDSQVTMMFWYRQQPGQSLTLIATANQGSEATYESGFVIDKFPISRPNLTFSTLTVSNMSPEDSSIYLCSVEDHRRVAGYTFGSGTRLTVV.

V usage is TRBV3-1 (or the pseudogene TRBV3-2) and J usage is TRBJ2-1; 7 bases are shared with TRBD1. Germline loops: CDR1 LGHDT, CDR2 YNNKEL (reference sequence). V trimming: 4 bases; J trimming: 7 bases; junction bases outside the gene matches: 10. CDR3 size: 15 residues. CDR3 nucleotides: TGTGCCAGCAGCCGCATGGCACAGGGGAATAATGAGCAGTTCTTC. Translation gives CASSRMAQGNNEQFF.

V gene TRBV5-4 combines with J gene TRBJ1-2; 7 bases agree with TRBD1. The trim removed 4 bases at V and 6 bases at J, leaving 12 bases unmatched. Germline CDR1 SGHNT, CDR2 YYREEE (reference sequence). The CDR3 consists of 15 residues. CDR3 in amino acids: CASSRRQGESDGYTF. The CDR3 nucleotides read TGTGCCAGCAGCCGGAGACAGGGTGAGTCGGATGGCTACACCTTC.

The chain couples TRBV6-5 to TRBJ1-2, with 7 bases that match TRBD1. The CDR3 consists of 13 residues. Germline V gene lookup returns CDR1 MNHEY and CDR2 SVGAGI. Trimming cost V 5 bases and J 6 bases; bases outside gene matches: 6. CDR3 nucleotides: TGTGCCAGCAGTCGACAGGGCACCCATGGCTACACCTTC. Amino acids: CASSRQGTHGYTF.

The V call is TRBV2, the J call TRBJ1-1; no clear D gene. V lost 4 bases to trimming and J lost 1 base, with 7 bases between them. In germline, CDR1 is SNHLY, CDR2 FYNNEI. The CDR3 is made up of 13 amino acids. CDR3 loop: CASSVTWNTEAFF. The DNA for the CDR3 is TGTGCCAGCAGTGTTACATGGAACACTGAAGCTTTCTTT.